These 24 T cell receptor beta chains came from one sample sequenced in a study of blood T cell repertoires in COVID-19. Measured with immunoSEQ multiplex PCR; TCRdb has only the in-frame clones, and not every one. The table lists about 270,000 clones, around 90% of them singletons, with approximately 2.7% in the top ten. The specimen was PBMCs or T cells enriched from blood (not recorded which). The origin of the receptors is a man aged 40-49 years who had been exposed to COVID-19.

The chain combines TRBV7-2 with TRBJ1-4; D possibly corresponds to TRBD1 (5 bases). The CDR3 totals 15 residues. Germline V gene sequence: CDR1 SGHTA, CDR2 FQGNSA. V was shortened by 5 bases and J by 0 bases, with 10 bases between the two germline ends. The CDR3 nucleotides read TGTGCCAGCAGCCTTAGGGGTACAACTAATGAAAAACTGTTTTTT. Translated: CASSLRGTTNEKLFF.

This clone was seen more than once but under ten times. The V call is TRBV19, the J call TRBJ2-7, with D perhaps matching TRBD2 (6 bases). The V gene lost 10 bases and the J gene lost 5 bases, with 9 bases spanning the gap. The CDR3 is made up of 10 amino acids. CDR1 and CDR2 (germline): LNHDA, SQIVND (reference sequence). The CDR3: CAIGTDEQYF. The CDR3 coding sequence is TGTGCCATAGGGACTGACGAGCAGTACTTC.

The chain joins TRBV19 to TRBJ1-3; D is uncertain. CDR1 and CDR2 from the germline V gene are LNHDA and SQIVND (reference sequence). The CDR3 loop spans 12 amino acids. V lost 3 bases to trimming and J lost 5 bases, with 5 bases between them. DNA of the CDR3: TGTGCCAGTAGTATCAGTCGAAACACCATATATTTT. Its protein is CASSISRNTIYF. Drawing the rest from reference TRBV19 and TRBJ1-3, the complete variable domain is DGGITQSPKYLFRKEGQNVTLSCEQNLNHDAMYWYRQDPGQGLRLIYYSQIVNDFQKGDIAEGYSVSREKKESFPLTVTSAQKNPTAFYLCASSISRNTIYFGEGSWLTVV.

The genes are TRBV2 and TRBJ2-2, with a weak D call TRBD2 (6 bases). With 6 bases removed from V and 6 bases from J, the gap between germline ends came to 11 bases. This CDR3 spans 13 amino acids. Germline CDR1 SNHLY, CDR2 FYNNEI. The CDR3 DNA reads TGTGCCAGCAGGATCAGGGAGGCCGGGGAGCTGTTTTTT. Translation: CASRIREAGELFF.

V usage is TRBV28 and J usage is TRBJ1-3; D might be TRBD1 (5 bases). Germline assignment: CDR1 MDHEN and CDR2 SYDVKM. This CDR3 has 13 residues. With 4 bases removed from V and 5 bases from J, the gap between germline ends came to 9 bases. CDR3 DNA: TGTGCCAGCAGTTCCGGGGGTAGAAACACCATATATTTT. Amino acid sequence: CASSSGGRNTIYF.

This chain joins TRBV4-1 and TRBJ2-1; 8 nucleotides agree with TRBD1. The germline gives CDR1 MGHRA, CDR2 YSYEKL. Losses at the gene ends were 1 base for V and 2 bases for J; bases not matched to a gene: 7. The CDR3 is made up of 17 amino acids. The CDR3 DNA sequence: TGCGCCAGCAGCCAAGCCTCAGGACAGGGCCCCTACAATGAGCAGTTCTTC. This translates into CASSQASGQGPYNEQFF.

The V gene is TRBV6-1, the J gene TRBJ1-1, with TRBD1 identical over 8 bases. V lost 3 bases and J lost 5; bases outside the gene matches: 8. There are 15 residues in the CDR3. Germline CDR1 reads MNHNS; CDR2 reads SASEGT. CDR3 bases: TGTGCCAGCAGTGAGCTTGGACAGGGCAGGACTGAAGCTTTCTTT. It translates to CASSELGQGRTEAFF.

V and J are TRBV6-5 and TRBJ2-7, with TRBD2 matching over 9 bases. The CDR3 loop spans 14 amino acids. Trimming at V came to 8 bases and at J to 3 bases, leaving 8 bases not matched to a gene. Germline CDR1 reads MNHEY; CDR2 reads SVGAGI. CDR3 coding DNA: TGTGCCAGCCCCGTGGAAGCGGGAGGCTACGAGCAGTACTTC. Translated: CASPVEAGGYEQYF.

The CDR3 sequence is CASSFSGHLQETQYF. The CDR3 DNA reads TGTGCCAGTAGTTTTAGCGGGCACCTCCAAGAGACCCAGTACTTC. V is TRBV19 and J is TRBJ2-5; TRBD2 aligns across 7 bases. Germline CDR1 reads LNHDA; CDR2 reads SQIVND (reference sequence). Trimming took 5 bases from V and 1 from J; bases not matched to a gene: 7. The CDR3 runs 15 residues.

This clone is a singleton in its sample. As DNA, the CDR3 is TGTGCCAGCAGCCAAGCGGGACTTCTATACACCGGGGAGCTGTTTTTT. It encodes CASSQAGLLYTGELFF. The chain joins TRBV14 to TRBJ2-2, with D tentatively TRBD2 (6 bases). This CDR3 has 16 residues. Trimming removed 1 base from V and 3 bases from J, with 12 bases in between. Germline CDR1 SGHDN, CDR2 FVKESK.

This chain uses TRBV5-8 with TRBJ1-4, with unresolved D. CDR1 and CDR2 (germline): SGHTS, YDEGEE. V dropped 2 bases and J dropped 3 bases, with 11 bases sitting between them. The CDR3 runs to 15 residues. The CDR3 here is CASSFRVTANEKLFF. CDR3 DNA sequence: TGTGCCAGCAGCTTTCGAGTAACAGCTAATGAAAAACTGTTTTTT.

V usage is TRBV4-1 and J usage is TRBJ1-1; D may be TRBD1 (6 bases). The CDR3 runs to 13 residues. V gave up 3 bases and J gave up 8 bases, with 13 bases separating them. Germline-derived CDR1 and CDR2 are MGHRA and YSYEKL. This chain's CDR3 is CASSHAQGPEAFF. CDR3 sequence (DNA): TGCGCCAGCAGCCATGCACAGGGCCCCGAAGCTTTCTTT.

The chain links TRBV6-1 to TRBJ2-5, with TRBD2 matching 9 bases. With 2 bases clipped from V and 5 bases from J, the junction kept 6 bases outside the gene matches. CDR3 size: 15 residues. Germline lookup yields CDR1 MNHNS and CDR2 SASEGT. CDR3 protein: CASSEWAGGGETQYF. CDR3 sequence (DNA): TGTGCCAGCAGTGAATGGGCGGGAGGGGGTGAGACCCAGTACTTC.

The chain recombines TRBV12-3 or TRBV12-4 with TRBJ2-3; 7 nucleotides align to TRBD2. CDR3 length equals 13 residues. V was clipped by 6 bases and J by 2 bases; unmatched bases: 2. In nucleotides, the CDR3 is TGTGCCAGCAGCCTAGCGGCCACAGATACGCAGTATTTT. Amino acid sequence: CASSLAATDTQYF.

In this sample, this clone turned up once. The chain employs TRBV5-8 and TRBJ2-5; D call uncertain. Trimming took off 0 bases at V and 4 bases at J, with 7 bases between the two ends. The germline V gene has CDR1 SGHTS and CDR2 YDEGEE. The CDR3 spans 13 residues. This CDR3 is CASSLASGETQYF. Here the CDR3 DNA reads TGTGCCAGCAGCTTGGCCAGTGGAGAGACCCAGTACTTC.

In DNA, the CDR3 is TGTGCCAGCAGTAGGACACCTAATCAGCCCCAGCATTTT. Residues: CASSRTPNQPQHF. The chain carries TRBV27 and TRBJ1-5, with D perhaps matching TRBD1 (5 bases). Looked up from germline, CDR1 is MNHEY and CDR2 is SMNVEV (reference sequence). The CDR3 contains 13 residues. V was cut by 5 bases and J by 4 bases, with 9 bases left in between.

This clone was seen only once. This sequence joins TRBV5-4 and TRBJ1-1, with D perhaps TRBD1 (6 bases). With 4 bases removed from V and 6 bases from J, the gap between germline ends came to 16 bases. Germline V gene data show CDR1 as SGHNT and CDR2 as YYREEE (reference sequence). The CDR3 contains 14 residues. CDR3 nucleotides: TGTGCCAGCAGCCCAGGGGAAGGGTTAGCTGAAGCTTTCTTT. Translated: CASSPGEGLAEAFF.

This clone was detected a few times. J is TRBJ2-7 and V is TRBV19; a weak D match, TRBD1 (5 bases). This CDR3 is built from 13 residues. Germline V gene data show CDR1 as LNHDA and CDR2 as SQIVND (reference sequence). V gave up 4 bases and J gave up 5 bases, with 12 bases separating them. CDR3 region: CASSTHRQNEQYF. In DNA form, the CDR3 reads TGTGCCAGTAGTACCCACAGGCAAAACGAGCAGTACTTC.

The chain carries TRBV28 and TRBJ1-2; the match to TRBD1 covers 9 bases. The CDR3 length is 15 residues. Unmatched junction bases numbered 9, after V lost 5 bases and J lost 5 bases. Germline CDR1 and CDR2: MDHEN and SYDVKM. This CDR3 reads CASSQGQGQGYGYTF. The CDR3 DNA reads TGTGCCAGCAGTCAAGGACAGGGGCAGGGGTATGGCTACACCTTC.

The V gene is TRBV30, the J gene TRBJ1-2; D call uncertain. Trimming pared 7 bases from V and 3 bases from J, leaving 6 bases between. There are 10 residues in the CDR3. CDR1 is GTSNPN and CDR2 is SVGIG in the germline V gene (reference sequence). The CDR3 coding sequence is TGTGCCTCCATTGACTATGGCTACACCTTC. Translated, it gives CASIDYGYTF.

The CDR3 nucleotides are TGTGCCAGCTCGCCCAACAGGGGGCCCAATGAAAAACTGTTTTTT. Translated: CASSPNRGPNEKLFF. This chain links TRBV18 with TRBJ1-4; TRBD1 agrees at 9 bases. CDR3 size: 15 residues. Trimming took 6 bases from V and 5 from J; bases not matched to a gene: 7. Germline lookup yields CDR1 KGHSH and CDR2 LQKENI.

The chain links TRBV6-4 to TRBJ2-3; TRBD2 aligns across 7 bases. Germline V gene sequence: CDR1 MRHNA, CDR2 SNTAGT. The V and J ends lost 5 bases and 1 base, in that order; junction bases with no gene match: 9. The length of the CDR3 is 16 residues. This CDR3 is CASSPGLGRGTDTQYF. The CDR3 region has the DNA TGTGCCAGCAGTCCAGGACTAGGCAGGGGCACAGATACGCAGTATTTT.

The gene calls are TRBV19 and TRBJ2-2; 8 bases are a match to TRBD1. The CDR3 totals 15 residues. Germline V CDR1 and CDR2: LNHDA, SQIVND (reference sequence). The V gene end was trimmed by 5 bases and the J gene end by 2 bases; junction bases not matched to a gene: 4. The CDR3 DNA reads as TGTGCCAGTAGTGGGACAGGCCATAACACCGGGGAGCTGTTTTTT. It yields the protein CASSGTGHNTGELFF.

This rearrangement joins TRBV28 to TRBJ1-2, with D uncertain. V was cut by 5 bases and J by 4 bases, with 14 bases left in between. The CDR3 extends over 14 amino acids. CDR1 MDHEN and CDR2 SYDVKM come from the germline V gene. CDR3 region: CASSPLDGTYGYTF. The CDR3 DNA reads TGTGCCAGCAGTCCCCTAGACGGAACCTATGGCTACACCTTC.